This T cell receptor beta chain was identified in a study of neoadjuvant anti-PD-1 for oral cavity cancer. Points from the study as a whole: Higher pretreatment Treg/Th17 ratios tracked higher pretreatment blood clonality. With a few patients per group, TCR findings need larger cohorts.

The germline V gene has CDR1 SNHLY and CDR2 FYNNEI. This CDR3 comprises 14 residues. V gave up 4 bases and J gave up 5 bases, with 14 bases separating them. Using immunoSEQ multiplex PCR, the repertoire was profiled, and TCRdb retains in-frame clones only, with some absent. The table shows 63,000 or so clones, with 85% to 90% occurring only once. Time point noted: after neoadjuvant nivolumab, at surgical resection. A note on this clone: Its specificity is unknown.

The sample was PBMCs, taken after nivolumab (anti-PD-1) treatment. The J gene is TRBJ2-5, the V gene TRBV2; tentatively, D is TRBD1 (5 bases). The clonotype originates from a person aged 35-79 years with oral cavity squamous cell carcinoma. DNA of the CDR3: TGTGCCAGCAGTGGCAGTAGGGGTGGGGAGACCCAGTACTTC. It specifies CASSGSRGGETQYF.